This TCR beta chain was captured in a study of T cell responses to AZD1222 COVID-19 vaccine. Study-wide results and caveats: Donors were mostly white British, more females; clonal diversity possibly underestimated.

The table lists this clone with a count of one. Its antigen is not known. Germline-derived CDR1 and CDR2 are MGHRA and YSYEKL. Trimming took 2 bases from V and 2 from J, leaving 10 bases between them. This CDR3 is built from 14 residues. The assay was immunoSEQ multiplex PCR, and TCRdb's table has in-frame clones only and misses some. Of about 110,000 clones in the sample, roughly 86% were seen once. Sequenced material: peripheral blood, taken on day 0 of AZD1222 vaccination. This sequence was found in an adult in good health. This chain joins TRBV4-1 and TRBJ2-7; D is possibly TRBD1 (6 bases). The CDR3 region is CASSQRDITYEQYF. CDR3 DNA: TGCGCCAGCAGCCAACGGGACATCACCTACGAGCAGTACTTC.